This TCR beta chain was documented in a study of T-cell reconstitution after alpha-beta-depleted transplantation in children. This CDR3 has 15 amino acids. Germline V gives CDR1 MNHEY, CDR2 SVGEGT. With 2 bases removed from V and 4 bases from J, the gap between germline ends came to 12 bases. The authors prepared the TCRbeta library with unique molecular identifiers. TCRdb reprocessed the PCR reads via MiXCR and lists one record per CDR3 protein. The table records 580,000 or so distinct CDR3 sequences, under 30% of them present only once. This clonotype was detected many times. Sequences were derived from PBMCs, mostly from graft donor cells, sampled 360 days after TCRalphabeta/CD19-depleted stem cell transplant. This clonotype was sampled from a boy under two years old who had a stem cell transplant for acute myeloid leukemia, so the T cells may come from the graft donor. The V and J genes are TRBV6-2 or TRBV6-3 and TRBJ2-1; D might be TRBD1 or TRBD2, each matching 6 bases. CDR3 in DNA: TGTGCCAGCAGTTACGGCCAGGGGAGGTACAATGAGCAGTTCTTC. Translation gives CASSYGQGRYNEQFF.